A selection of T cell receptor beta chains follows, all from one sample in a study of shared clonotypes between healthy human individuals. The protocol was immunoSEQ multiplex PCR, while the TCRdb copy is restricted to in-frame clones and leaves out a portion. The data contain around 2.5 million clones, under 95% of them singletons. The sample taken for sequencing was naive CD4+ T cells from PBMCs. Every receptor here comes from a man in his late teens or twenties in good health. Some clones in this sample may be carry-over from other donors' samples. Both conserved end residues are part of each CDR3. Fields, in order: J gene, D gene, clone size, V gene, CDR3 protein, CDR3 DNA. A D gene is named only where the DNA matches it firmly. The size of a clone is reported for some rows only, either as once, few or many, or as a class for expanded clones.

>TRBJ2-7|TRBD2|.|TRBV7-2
CASSHPERGLYEQYF
TGTGCCAGCAGTCATCCAGAGCGGGGCCTCTACGAGCAGTACTTC
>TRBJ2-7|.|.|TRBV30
CAWSEEWSYEQYF
TGTGCCTGGAGTGAGGAGTGGTCCTACGAGCAGTACTTC
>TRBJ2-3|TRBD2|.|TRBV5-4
CASSYPKPAGVGTDTQYF
TGTGCCAGCAGCTACCCCAAGCCAGCGGGAGTAGGCACAGATACGCAGTATTTT
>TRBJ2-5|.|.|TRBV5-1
CASSQSPAQETQYF
TGCGCCAGCAGCCAGAGTCCAGCGCAAGAGACCCAGTACTTC
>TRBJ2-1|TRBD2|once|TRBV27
CASGSTSGLLNEQFF
TGTGCCAGCGGTTCGACTAGCGGCCTATTAAATGAGCAGTTCTTC
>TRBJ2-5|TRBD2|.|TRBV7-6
CASSPYPAGSGSRETQYF
TGTGCCAGCAGCCCCTACCCGGCGGGTAGCGGGAGTAGAGAGACCCAGTACTTC
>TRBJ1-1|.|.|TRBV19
CASTHPSTGLFAFF
TGTGCCAGTACCCACCCCTCGACAGGCTTATTCGCTTTCTTT
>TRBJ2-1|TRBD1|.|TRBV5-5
CASSFVQGTSYNEQFF
TGTGCCAGCAGCTTCGTACAGGGGACATCCTACAATGAGCAGTTCTTC
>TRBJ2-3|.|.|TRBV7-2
CASSSTGGVGDTQYF
TGTGCCAGCAGCTCTACAGGGGGGGTGGGAGATACGCAGTATTTT
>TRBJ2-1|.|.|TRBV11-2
CASSSSAGLTNEQFF
TGTGCCAGCAGCTCGTCCGCGGGACTTACTAATGAGCAGTTCTTC
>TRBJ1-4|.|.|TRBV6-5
CASRRRQESEKLFF
TGTGCCAGCAGGAGAAGACAGGAGAGTGAAAAACTGTTTTTT
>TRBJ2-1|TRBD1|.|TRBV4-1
CASTSGQGAGSYNEQFF
TGCGCCAGCACCTCGGGGCAGGGGGCTGGATCCTACAATGAGCAGTTCTTC
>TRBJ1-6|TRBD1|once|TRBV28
CASSPGQVNSPLHF
TGTGCCAGCAGTCCGGGACAGGTGAACTCACCCCTCCACTTT
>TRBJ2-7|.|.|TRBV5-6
CASSLYSYEQYF
TGTGCCAGCAGCTTGTATAGCTACGAGCAGTACTTC
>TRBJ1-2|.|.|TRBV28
CASSFPQTYGYTF
TGTGCCAGCAGTTTCCCACAGACCTATGGCTACACCTTC
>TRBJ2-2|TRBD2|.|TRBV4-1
CASSLEPGLAGGRTGELFF
TGCGCCAGCAGCTTGGAACCGGGACTAGCGGGAGGTCGGACCGGGGAGCTGTTTTTT
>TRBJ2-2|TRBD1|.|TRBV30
CARSRDRQNTGELFF
TGTGCCCGGAGCCGGGACAGGCAGAACACCGGGGAGCTGTTTTTT
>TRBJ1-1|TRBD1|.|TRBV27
CASTRDRVNTEAFF
TGTGCCAGTACACGGGACAGGGTGAACACTGAAGCTTTCTTT
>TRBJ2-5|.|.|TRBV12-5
CASAGGRGETQYF
TGTGCTAGTGCTGGGGGGCGGGGAGAGACCCAGTACTTC
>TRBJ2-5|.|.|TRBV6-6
CASALGFETQYF
TGTGCCAGTGCCCTGGGGTTTGAGACCCAGTACTTC
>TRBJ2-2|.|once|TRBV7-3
CASSLTGGRSNTGELFF
TGTGCCAGCAGCTTAACGGGAGGACGGTCGAACACCGGGGAGCTGTTTTTT
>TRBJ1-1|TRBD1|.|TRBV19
CASSMALRTGGQAFF
TGTGCCAGTAGTATGGCCCTTCGGACAGGAGGACAAGCTTTCTTT
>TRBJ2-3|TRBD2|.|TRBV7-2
CASTKASGNTDTQYF
TGTGCCAGCACCAAGGCTAGCGGGAACACAGATACGCAGTATTTT
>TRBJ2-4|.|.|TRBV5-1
CASSFTRVGEKNIQYF
TGCGCCAGCAGCTTTACAAGGGTTGGAGAGAAAAACATTCAGTACTTC
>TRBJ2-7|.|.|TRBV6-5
CASSYSMGLAEQYF
TGTGCCAGCAGTTACTCGATGGGCCTCGCCGAGCAGTACTTC
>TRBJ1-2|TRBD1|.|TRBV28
CASSSLTGFYGYTF
TGTGCCAGCAGTTCCTTGACAGGGTTCTATGGCTACACCTTC
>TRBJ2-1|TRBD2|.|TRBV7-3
CASSAWTSGGHEQFF
TGTGCCAGCAGCGCTTGGACTAGCGGAGGACATGAGCAGTTCTTC
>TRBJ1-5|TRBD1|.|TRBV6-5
CASKGQGNQPQHF
TGTGCCAGCAAGGGACAGGGGAATCAGCCCCAGCATTTT
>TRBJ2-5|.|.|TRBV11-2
CASTLSRGETQYF
TGTGCCAGCACCCTATCTCGGGGAGAGACCCAGTACTTC
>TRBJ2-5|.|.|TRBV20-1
CSAGPAATQYF
TGCAGTGCTGGCCCCGCGGCGACCCAGTACTTC
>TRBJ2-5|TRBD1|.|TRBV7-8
CASSYGTGYQETQYF
TGTGCCAGCAGCTACGGGACAGGGTATCAAGAGACCCAGTACTTC
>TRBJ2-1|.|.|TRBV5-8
CASSLRTYSYNEQFF
TGTGCCAGCAGCTTGAGGACCTATTCCTACAATGAGCAGTTCTTC
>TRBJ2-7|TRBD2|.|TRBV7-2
CASSFSGVRSYEQYF
TGTGCCAGCAGCTTTAGCGGGGTTCGCTCCTACGAGCAGTACTTC
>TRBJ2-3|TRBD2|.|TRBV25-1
CASSDPPGGRGDTQYF
TGTGCCAGCAGTGATCCCCCGGGAGGTCGAGGGGATACGCAGTATTTT
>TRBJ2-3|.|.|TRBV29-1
CSVARRNRPDTQYF
TGCAGCGTTGCTAGGAGGAACAGGCCAGATACGCAGTATTTT
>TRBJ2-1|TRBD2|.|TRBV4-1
CASSPILSGRSFEQFF
TGCGCCAGCAGCCCAATATTAAGCGGGAGGTCTTTTGAGCAGTTCTTC
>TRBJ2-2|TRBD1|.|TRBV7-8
CASSSLTGFTGELFF
TGTGCCAGCAGCTCCCTGACAGGGTTCACCGGGGAGCTGTTTTTT
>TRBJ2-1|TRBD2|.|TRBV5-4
CASSPGTSGNEQFF
TGTGCCAGCAGCCCGGGGACTAGCGGGAATGAGCAGTTCTTC
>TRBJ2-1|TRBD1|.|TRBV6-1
CASSGRGQVYYNEQFF
TGTGCCAGCAGTGGCCGCGGACAGGTTTACTACAATGAGCAGTTCTTC
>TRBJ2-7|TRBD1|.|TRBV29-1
CSVSRQGEQYF
TGCAGCGTCTCCCGACAGGGCGAGCAGTACTTC
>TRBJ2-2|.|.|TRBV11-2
CASSIRSGGSTGELFF
TGTGCCAGCAGCATTAGGTCTGGGGGCAGCACCGGGGAGCTGTTTTTT
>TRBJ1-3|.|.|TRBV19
CASSIGDSSGNTIYF
TGTGCCAGTAGTATCGGTGACAGCTCTGGAAACACCATATATTTT
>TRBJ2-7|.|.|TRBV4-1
CASSQYWTATYEQYF
TGCGCCAGCAGCCAATACTGGACAGCCACCTACGAGCAGTACTTC
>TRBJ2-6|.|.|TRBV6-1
CASSARSAVSGANVLTF
TGTGCCAGCAGTGCCAGGAGCGCAGTCTCTGGGGCCAACGTCCTGACTTTC
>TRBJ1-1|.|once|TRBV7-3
CASSLQGGNTEAFF
TGTGCCAGCAGCTTGCAAGGAGGTAACACTGAAGCTTTCTTT
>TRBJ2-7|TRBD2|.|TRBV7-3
CASSLSRVTSGYEQYF
TGTGCCAGCAGCTTAAGTCGCGTGACTAGCGGCTACGAGCAGTACTTC
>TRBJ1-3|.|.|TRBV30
CAWSVGNTIYF
TGTGCCTGGAGTGTTGGAAACACCATATATTTT
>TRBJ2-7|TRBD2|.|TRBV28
CASSTPGGRTYEQYF
TGTGCCAGCAGTACCCCGGGAGGTCGAACCTACGAGCAGTACTTC
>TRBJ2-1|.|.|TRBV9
CASSVASAGPYNEQFF
TGTGCCAGCAGCGTAGCCTCAGCGGGCCCCTACAATGAGCAGTTCTTC
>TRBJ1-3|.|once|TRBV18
CASSLYHSESSGNTIYF
TGTGCCAGCTCACTATACCACAGCGAATCCTCTGGAAACACCATATATTTT
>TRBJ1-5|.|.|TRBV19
CASSPFINQPQHF
TGTGCCAGTAGTCCCTTTATCAATCAGCCCCAGCATTTT
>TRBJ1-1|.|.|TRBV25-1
CASSGLSGVAEAFF
TGTGCCAGCTCGGGGTTGTCAGGGGTGGCTGAAGCTTTCTTT
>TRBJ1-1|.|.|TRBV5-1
CASSLEGTPDTEAFF
TGCGCCAGCAGCTTGGAAGGCACCCCGGACACTGAAGCTTTCTTT
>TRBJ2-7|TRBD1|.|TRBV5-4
CASSSAPGTGSYEQYF
TGTGCCAGCAGCTCAGCCCCCGGGACAGGTTCATACGAGCAGTACTTC